This passage covers 10 T cell receptor beta chains from one sample sequenced in a study of T cell responses to AZD1222 COVID-19 vaccine. Generated by immunoSEQ multiplex PCR, the TCRdb table keeps only in-frame clones and is missing some. The sample records approximately 140,000 clones, about 94% being singletons. Sequencing used peripheral blood, obtained on day 0 of AZD1222 vaccination. The receptor set was obtained from an adult in good health.

The rearrangement joins TRBV19 to TRBJ2-4; no clear D gene. V lost 5 bases to trimming and J lost 11 bases, with 10 bases between them. Germline assignment: CDR1 LNHDA and CDR2 SQIVND (reference sequence). This CDR3 spans 11 amino acids. CDR3 coding DNA: TGTGCCAGTAGTTCCTCGGCGTTTCAGTACTTC. It encodes CASSSSAFQYF.

The chain couples TRBV3-1 (or the pseudogene TRBV3-2) to TRBJ1-1; a possible D gene is TRBD1 (5 bases). V shed 8 bases and J shed 1 base, with 14 bases lying between them. CDR3 length: 14 amino acids. CDR1 is LGHDT and CDR2 is YNNKEL in the germline V gene (reference sequence). CDR3 sequence: CASGMGVTNTEAFF. CDR3 sequence (DNA): TGTGCCAGCGGTATGGGGGTAACGAACACTGAAGCTTTCTTT.

The V call is TRBV5-1, the J call TRBJ2-1; D could derive from TRBD1 or TRBD2 (5 bases each). Germline lookup yields CDR1 SGHRS and CDR2 YFSETQ. This CDR3 comprises 12 residues. V lost 4 bases, J lost 5 bases, and 7 bases lay in between. CDR3 nucleotides: TGCGCCAGCAGCCGAGGGGACAATGAGCAGTTCTTC. As protein: CASSRGDNEQFF.

The chain recombines TRBV19 with TRBJ1-5; no firm D call. Trimming stripped 6 bases from V and 0 bases from J, with 6 bases between. The CDR3 totals 13 residues. Germline V CDR1 and CDR2: LNHDA, SQIVND (reference sequence). This CDR3 reads CASSWFSNQPQHF. CDR3 nucleotides: TGTGCCAGTAGCTGGTTTAGCAATCAGCCCCAGCATTTT.

The V gene is TRBV11-1, the J gene TRBJ2-7, with 10 bases aligning to TRBD2. The CDR3 loop spans 16 amino acids. The germline V gene has CDR1 SGHAT and CDR2 FQDESV (reference sequence). Trimming took 1 base from V and 2 from J; bases not matched to a gene: 5. This CDR3 reads CASSLEIAGGAYEQYF. The CDR3 DNA follows: TGTGCCAGCAGCTTAGAAATAGCGGGGGGCGCCTACGAGCAGTACTTC. Filled out from reference TRBV11-1 and TRBJ2-7, the complete variable domain reads EAEVAQSPRYKITEKSQAVAFWCDPISGHATLYWYRQILGQGPELLVQFQDESVVDDSQLPKDRFSAERLKGVDSTLKIQPAELGDSAMYLCASSLEIAGGAYEQYFGPGTRLTVT.

The chain links TRBV30 to TRBJ2-1; D not resolved. The CDR3 has 13 amino acids. Trimming took 3 bases from V and 5 from J, leaving 11 bases between them. Germline CDR1 reads GTSNPN; CDR2 reads SVGIG (reference sequence). CDR3 loop: CAWSLGRDNEQFF. For the CDR3, the DNA is TGTGCCTGGAGCCTCGGACGGGACAATGAGCAGTTCTTC.

The table lists this clone with a count of one. The rearrangement joins TRBV6-5 to TRBJ2-3; 8 bases line up with TRBD2. The CDR3 is made up of 13 amino acids. Germline V gene data show CDR1 as MNHEY and CDR2 as SVGAGI. Trimming took 9 bases from V and 2 from J; bases not matched to a gene: 4. This CDR3 reads CASRGGSTDTQYF. The CDR3 DNA reads as TGTGCCAGTCGGGGGGGTTCCACAGATACGCAGTATTTT.

This sequence joins TRBV9 and TRBJ1-3; D gene unclear. Trimming left V 2 bases short and J 0 bases short, with 12 bases between. This CDR3 spans 16 amino acids. Germline assignment: CDR1 SGDLS and CDR2 YYNGEE. CDR3 nucleotide sequence: TGTGCCAGCAGCGTTGAGGATACCTTCTCTGGAAACACCATATATTTT. This encodes CASSVEDTFSGNTIYF.

In this sample, this clone turned up a few times. This rearrangement joins TRBV19 to TRBJ1-4; 8 bases line up with TRBD1. Germline trimming cut 5 bases from V and 7 bases from J; bases unmatched to any gene: 6. CDR1 LNHDA and CDR2 SQIVND come from the germline V gene (reference sequence). This CDR3 has 14 residues. CDR3 bases: TGTGCCAGTAGTGTCAGGGGGCACGGTGAAAAACTGTTTTTT. It yields the protein CASSVRGHGEKLFF.

The chain has TRBV27 and TRBJ1-2, with TRBD1 matching 11 bases. V lost 6 bases to trimming and J lost 7 bases; unmatched junction nucleotides: 7. Per germline, CDR1 MNHEY and CDR2 SMNVEV (reference sequence). The CDR3 totals 14 residues. CDR3 amino acids: CASSRGQGAGGYTF. The CDR3 DNA sequence: TGTGCCAGCAGCCGAGGACAGGGGGCAGGTGGCTACACCTTC.